This is a list of T cell receptor beta chains from one sample in a study of Ad26.COV2.S vaccination and SARS-CoV-2 variants. TCRdb's table, derived via immunoSEQ multiplex PCR, lists solely in-frame clones and lacks some. Of about 390,000 clones in the sample, about 90% were seen once. Source: peripheral blood, taken in a trial of Ad26.COV2.S vaccine versus placebo. The receptors here all came from a person between 18 and 59 years old who received the Ad26.COV2.S COVID-19 vaccine or a placebo. Both conserved end residues are part of each CDR3. D genes are given only for firm matches. Size is stated for part of the rows, as once, few or many counts, or as a class when the clone is expanded.

j_call clone_size d_call v_call cdr3_nt cdr3_aa
TRBJ1-1 . . TRBV7-6 TGTGCCAGCAGCTTGGAAAGGTATAGGGTTATGAACACTGAAGCTTTCTTT CASSLERYRVMNTEAFF
TRBJ2-7 . TRBD1 TRBV27 TGTGCCAGCAGGTACCGGGACAGGGCCTACGAGCAGTACTTC CASRYRDRAYEQYF
TRBJ1-4 . TRBD1 TRBV7-6 TGTGCCAGCAGCTTAGCTTCCGCAGGGGGCCTCGAAAAACTGTTTTTT CASSLASAGGLEKLFF
TRBJ2-7 . TRBD2 TRBV27 TGTGCCAGCAGTTTAGCGGGGGATTCCTACGAGCAGTACTTC CASSLAGDSYEQYF
TRBJ1-5 few . TRBV6-2/TRBV6-3 TGTGCCAGCAGTGATAACGTGGGGCGTTGGAATCAGCCCCAGCATTTT CASSDNVGRWNQPQHF
TRBJ1-1 . . TRBV11-2 TGTGCCAGCAGCCAAACCAGGGACACTGAAGCTTTCTTT CASSQTRDTEAFF
TRBJ1-1 . TRBD1 TRBV11-2 TGTGCCAGCAGCTTAGGATCGGGACAGACGAACACTGAAGCTTTCTTT CASSLGSGQTNTEAFF
TRBJ1-1 . . TRBV28 TGTGCCAGCAGTTTATATACAGGGACGAACACTGAAGCTTTCTTT CASSLYTGTNTEAFF
TRBJ2-7 . . TRBV19 TGTGCCAGTAGTCTCCAGATTGGCCAGGGCTACGAGCAGTACTTC CASSLQIGQGYEQYF
TRBJ2-2 . TRBD1 TRBV7-6 TGTGCCAGCAGCCCTTGGGACAGGGGATCTACCGGGGAGCTGTTTTTT CASSPWDRGSTGELFF
TRBJ2-2 few TRBD2 TRBV6-1 TGTGCCAGCAGTGACACGGGACTAGCGGGGAACACCGGGGAGCTGTTTTTT CASSDTGLAGNTGELFF
TRBJ1-2 . . TRBV28 TGTGCCAGCAGTTTAGGGGACCGCGGCTACGGCTACACCTTC CASSLGDRGYGYTF